This T cell receptor beta chain comes out of a study of tumor-infiltrating lymphocytes in primary liver carcinoma. Worth noting for this clonotype: A read error may produce the germline difference seen at one junction end.

TCR beta cDNA was prepared out of about 510 ng total RNA by means of a constant-region primer. Modified slightly, ARM-PCR produced TCR beta libraries over three nested multiplex PCR rounds. Each CDR3 protein is one row after TCRdb ran MiXCR on the multiplex PCR reads. This table holds about 330,000 distinct CDR3 sequences, around three fifths found once. They got blood RNA out of unsorted whole blood and also pulled out germline DNA. Among the patients, all had chronic HBV infection and none had been treated. The sequenced sample consisted of peripheral blood. The receptor comes from a man in his forties with primary liver carcinoma and hepatitis B virus infection.

The CDR3 here is CVINSTYEQYF. Here the CDR3 DNA reads TGTGTCATCAATAGCACCTACGAGCAGTACTTC. The chain joins TRBV10-3 to TRBJ2-7, with unresolved D. The CDR3 is 11 amino acids. Germline V gives CDR1 ENHRY, CDR2 SYGVKD.